This T cell receptor beta chain was recorded in a study of cytomegalovirus exposure and HLA in healthy donors. A multiplex PCR was run with 60 Vbeta primers and 13 Jbeta primers. TCRdb's copy holds only in-frame clones and misses some; the assay was immunoSEQ multiplex PCR. The sample holds 150,000 to 200,000 clones, roughly 79% seen once. The germline CDR1 and CDR2 sequences are SGHDT and YYEEEE. V was clipped by 5 bases and J by 2 bases; unmatched bases: 5. The CDR3 has 14 amino acids. The origin of this receptor is a man younger than 45 in good health and CMV-seronegative. The sequenced sample was PBMCs. The chain uses TRBV5-6 and TRBJ2-5; TRBD1 matches at 8 bases. The CDR3 DNA follows: TGTGCCAGCAGTTTTACAGGGGGTCAAGAGACCCAGTACTTC. It encodes CASSFTGGQETQYF.